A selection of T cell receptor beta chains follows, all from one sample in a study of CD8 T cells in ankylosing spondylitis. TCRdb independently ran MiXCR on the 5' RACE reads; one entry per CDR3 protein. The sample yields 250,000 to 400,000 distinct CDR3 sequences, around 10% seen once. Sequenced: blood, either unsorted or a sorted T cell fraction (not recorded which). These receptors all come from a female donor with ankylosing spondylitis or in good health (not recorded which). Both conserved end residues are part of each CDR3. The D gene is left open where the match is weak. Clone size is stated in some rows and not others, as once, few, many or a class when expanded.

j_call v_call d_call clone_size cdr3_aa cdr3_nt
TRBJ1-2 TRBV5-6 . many CASSHQFLGQGDGYTF TGTGCCAGCAGCCACCAATTCCTGGGGCAGGGTGATGGCTACACCTTC
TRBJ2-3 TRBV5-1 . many CASSWTGPRLRMTHADTQYF TGCGCCAGCAGCTGGACTGGCCCCAGGCTAAGGATGACACACGCAGATACGCAGTATTTT
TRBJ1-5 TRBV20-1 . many CSASDGTQPQHF TGCAGTGCCAGCGACGGTACTCAGCCCCAGCATTTT
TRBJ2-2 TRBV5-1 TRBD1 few CASSPGTGETGELFF TGCGCCAGCAGTCCCGGGACAGGGGAAACCGGGGAGCTGTTTTTT
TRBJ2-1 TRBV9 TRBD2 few CASSEIAGDVYNEQFF TGTGCCAGCAGCGAAATAGCGGGGGACGTCTACAATGAGCAGTTCTTC
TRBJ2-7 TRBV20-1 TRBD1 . CSARPQGQGPYEQSF TGCAGTGCTAGACCTCAGGGACAGGGACCCTACGAGCAGTCCTTC
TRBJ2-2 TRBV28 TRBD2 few CASSPLSGANTGELFF TGTGCCAGCAGCCCACTTAGCGGGGCGAACACCGGGGAGCTGTTTTTT
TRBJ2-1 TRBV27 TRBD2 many CASSAFYGEGLNEQFF TGTGCCAGCAGTGCCTTCTACGGGGAGGGCCTTAATGAGCAGTTCTTC
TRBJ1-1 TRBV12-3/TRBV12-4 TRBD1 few CASILSQGARTEAFF TGTGCCAGCATCCTTTCACAGGGGGCGAGAACTGAAGCTTTCTTT
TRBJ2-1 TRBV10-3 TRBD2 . CAIRKDLAGLYNEQFF TGTGCCATCAGGAAAGACCTAGCGGGCCTTTACAATGAGCAGTTCTTC
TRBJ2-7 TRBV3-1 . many CASSQELTVFEQYF TGTGCCAGCAGCCAAGAACTCACGGTTTTCGAGCAGTACTTC
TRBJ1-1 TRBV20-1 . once CSALAGGFTEAFF TGCAGTGCTCTGGCCGGGGGATTTACTGAAGCTTTCTTT
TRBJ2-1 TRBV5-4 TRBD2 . CASSSQTSGGAGEQFF TGTGCCAGCAGCTCCCAGACTAGCGGGGGGGCCGGTGAGCAGTTCTTC
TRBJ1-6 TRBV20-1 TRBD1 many CSARGQRSSYNSPLHF TGCAGTGCTAGGGGACAGCGGAGCTCCTATAATTCACCCCTCCACTTT
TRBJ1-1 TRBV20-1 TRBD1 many CSASRDRANTEAFF TGCAGTGCTAGTCGGGACAGGGCGAACACTGAAGCTTTCTTT
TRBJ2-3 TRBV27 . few CASGLFGAQYF TGTGCCAGCGGGTTGTTCGGTGCGCAGTATTTT
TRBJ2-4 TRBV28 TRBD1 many CASSPTGQKNIQYF TGTGCCAGCAGTCCTACGGGACAGAAAAACATTCAGTACTTC
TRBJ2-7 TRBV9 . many CASSPRVAGSYEQYF TGTGCCAGCAGCCCCAGGGTGGCGGGCTCCTACGAGCAGTACTTC
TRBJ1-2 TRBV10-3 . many CAISGTYGYTF TGTGCCATCAGCGGGACCTATGGCTACACCTTC
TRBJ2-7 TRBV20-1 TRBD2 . CSARDRAGVRYEQYF TGCAGTGCTAGAGACCGAGCGGGAGTAAGGTACGAGCAGTACTTC
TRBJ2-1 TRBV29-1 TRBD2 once CSVFGTSGYNAQFF TGCAGCGTCTTCGGGACTAGCGGGTACAATGCGCAGTTCTTC
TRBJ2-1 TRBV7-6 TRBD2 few CASSRQGLAGLSSYNEQFF TGTGCCAGCAGCCGCCAGGGACTAGCGGGACTGAGCTCCTACAATGAGCAGTTCTTC
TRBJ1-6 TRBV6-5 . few CASSYDGAWNSPLHF TGTGCCAGCAGTTACGACGGGGCTTGGAATTCACCCCTCCACTTT
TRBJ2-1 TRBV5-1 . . CASTGGAGNEQFF TGCGCCAGCACCGGAGGGGCCGGGAATGAGCAGTTCTTC
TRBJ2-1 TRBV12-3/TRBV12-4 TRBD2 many CASKLIGSSGEQFF TGTGCCAGCAAACTTATCGGGTCTAGCGGTGAGCAGTTCTTC
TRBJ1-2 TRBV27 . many CASSGSGYGYTF TGTGCCAGCAGTGGCTCAGGCTATGGCTACACCTTC
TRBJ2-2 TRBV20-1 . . CSAKASTGPGELFF TGCAGTGCTAAAGCCTCGACAGGTCCCGGGGAGCTGTTTTTT
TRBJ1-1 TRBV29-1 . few CSVRGAGVGNTEAFF TGCAGCGTTCGAGGGGCCGGGGTCGGGAACACTGAAGCTTTCTTT
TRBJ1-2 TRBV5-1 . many CASSLNAGDGYTF TGCGCCAGCAGCTTGAATGCAGGGGATGGCTACACCTTC
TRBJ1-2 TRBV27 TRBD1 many CASHQGGSYGYTF TGTGCCAGCCACCAGGGGGGCTCATATGGCTACACCTTC
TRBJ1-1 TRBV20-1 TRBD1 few CSARDPGQGVFEAFF TGCAGTGCTAGAGATCCCGGACAGGGGGTGTTTGAAGCTTTCTTT
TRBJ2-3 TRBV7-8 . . CASARTGTSTDTQYF TGTGCCAGCGCCCGTACAGGAACTAGCACAGATACGCAGTATTTT
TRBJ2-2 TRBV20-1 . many CSAPKLPGELFF TGCAGTGCACCGAAATTGCCCGGGGAGCTGTTTTTT
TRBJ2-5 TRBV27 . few CASSPSGRGETQYF TGTGCCAGCAGTCCCTCGGGGCGCGGAGAGACCCAGTACTTC
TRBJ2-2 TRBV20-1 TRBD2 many CSALAGGPGELFF TGCAGTGCTTTAGCGGGGGGGCCCGGGGAGCTGTTTTTT
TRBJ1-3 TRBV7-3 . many CASSTWDQGPRGNTIYF TGTGCCAGCAGCACATGGGATCAAGGCCCTAGGGGAAACACCATATATTTT
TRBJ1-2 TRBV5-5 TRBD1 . CASSLIGTGDGYTF TGTGCCAGCAGCTTGATTGGGACAGGGGATGGCTACACCTTC
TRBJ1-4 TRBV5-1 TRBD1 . CASSRTGGLGEKLFF TGCGCCAGCAGCCGTACAGGGGGCTTAGGTGAAAAACTGTTTTTT
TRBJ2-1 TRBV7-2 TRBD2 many CASSRPGTRSGEQFF TGTGCCAGCAGCCGACCTGGGACTAGAAGTGGTGAGCAGTTCTTC
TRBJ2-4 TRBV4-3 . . CASSQDRGGIANIQYF TGCGCCAGCAGCCAAGATAGGGGGGGAATCGCAAACATTCAGTACTTC
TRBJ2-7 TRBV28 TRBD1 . CASSSRTGQGATPYEQYF TGTGCCAGCAGTTCCAGAACCGGACAGGGGGCGACACCCTACGAGCAGTACTTC
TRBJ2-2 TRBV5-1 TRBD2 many CASSLVTSRRNTGELFF TGCGCCAGCAGCTTGGTGACTAGCCGTAGGAACACCGGGGAGCTGTTTTTT
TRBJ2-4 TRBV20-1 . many CSAPLQNIQYF TGCAGTGCCCCCCTGCAAAACATTCAGTACTTC
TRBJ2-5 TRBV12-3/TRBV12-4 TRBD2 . CASSSIWREGRGETQYF TGTGCCAGCAGCTCAATATGGCGGGAGGGCCGAGGAGAGACCCAGTACTTC
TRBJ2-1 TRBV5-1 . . CASSLERLQFF TGCGCCAGCAGCTTGGAGCGTTTGCAGTTCTTC
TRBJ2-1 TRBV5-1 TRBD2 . CASSSGLAGCHNEQFF TGCGCCAGCAGCTCAGGACTAGCGGGATGTCACAATGAGCAGTTCTTC
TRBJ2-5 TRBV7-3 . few CASSWVAGPQETQYF TGTGCCAGCAGCTGGGTCGCGGGACCACAAGAGACCCAGTACTTC
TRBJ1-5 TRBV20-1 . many CSASSGSNQPQHF TGCAGTGCTAGCTCAGGGTCCAATCAGCCCCAGCATTTT
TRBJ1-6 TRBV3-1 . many CASSRGGGRNSPLHF TGTGCCAGCAGCCGGGGAGGGGGACGGAATTCACCCCTCCACTTT
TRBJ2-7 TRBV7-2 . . CASSRTGAEQYF TGTGCCAGCAGCCGCACCGGCGCGGAGCAGTACTTC
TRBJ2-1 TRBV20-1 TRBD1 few CSARRDSSYNEQFF TGCAGTGCTAGAAGGGACAGCTCCTACAATGAGCAGTTCTTC
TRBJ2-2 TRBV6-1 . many CASRPQPGNTGELFF TGTGCCAGCAGACCCCAACCGGGTAACACCGGGGAGCTGTTTTTT
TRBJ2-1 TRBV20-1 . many CSASRPNNEQFF TGCAGTGCTAGTAGACCTAACAATGAGCAGTTCTTC
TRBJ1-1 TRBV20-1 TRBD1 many CSARGSGQKNTEAFF TGCAGTGCTAGAGGTTCGGGACAGAAGAACACTGAAGCTTTCTTT
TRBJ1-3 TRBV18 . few CASSVTPGNTIYF TGTGCCAGCTCTGTAACCCCTGGAAACACCATATATTTT